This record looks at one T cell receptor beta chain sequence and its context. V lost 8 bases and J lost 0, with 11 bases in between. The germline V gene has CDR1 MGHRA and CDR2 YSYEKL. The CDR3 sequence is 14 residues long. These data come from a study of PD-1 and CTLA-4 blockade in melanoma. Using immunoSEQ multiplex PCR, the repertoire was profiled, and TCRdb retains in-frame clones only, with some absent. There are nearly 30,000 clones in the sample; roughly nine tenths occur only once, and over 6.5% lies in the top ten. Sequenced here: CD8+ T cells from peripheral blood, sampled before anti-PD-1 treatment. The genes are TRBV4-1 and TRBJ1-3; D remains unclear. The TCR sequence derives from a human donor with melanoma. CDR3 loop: CASGTGISGNTIYF. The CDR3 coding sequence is TGCGCCAGCGGCACGGGAATCTCTGGAAACACCATATATTTT.